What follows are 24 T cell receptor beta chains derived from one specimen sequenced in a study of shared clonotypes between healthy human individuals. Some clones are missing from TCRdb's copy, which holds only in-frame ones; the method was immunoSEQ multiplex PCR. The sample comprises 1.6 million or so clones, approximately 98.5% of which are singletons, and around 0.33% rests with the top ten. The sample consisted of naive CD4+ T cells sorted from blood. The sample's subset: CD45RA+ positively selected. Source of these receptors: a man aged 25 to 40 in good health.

CDR3 coding DNA: TGCAGCGTTGGCATCGGGGGAGCCCTCTACGAGCAGTACTTC. This codes for CSVGIGGALYEQYF. The chain links TRBV29-1 to TRBJ2-7; D perhaps matches TRBD2 (6 bases). Looked up from germline, CDR1 is SQVTM and CDR2 is ANQGSEA. This CDR3 is built from 14 residues. V was clipped by 4 bases and J by 3 bases, with 16 bases between them.

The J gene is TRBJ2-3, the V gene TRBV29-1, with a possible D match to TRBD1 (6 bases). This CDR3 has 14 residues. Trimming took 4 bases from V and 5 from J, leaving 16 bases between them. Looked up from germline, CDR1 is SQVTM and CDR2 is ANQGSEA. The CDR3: CSVVARVTGDTQYF. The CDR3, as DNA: TGCAGCGTTGTTGCGAGGGTGACAGGAGATACGCAGTATTTT.

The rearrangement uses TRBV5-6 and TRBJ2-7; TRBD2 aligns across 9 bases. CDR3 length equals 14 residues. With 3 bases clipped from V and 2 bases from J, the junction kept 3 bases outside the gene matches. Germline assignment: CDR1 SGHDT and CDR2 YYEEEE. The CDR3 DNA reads TGTGCCAGCAGCTCCTCTAGCGGGGCCTACGAGCAGTACTTC. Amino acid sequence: CASSSSSGAYEQYF.

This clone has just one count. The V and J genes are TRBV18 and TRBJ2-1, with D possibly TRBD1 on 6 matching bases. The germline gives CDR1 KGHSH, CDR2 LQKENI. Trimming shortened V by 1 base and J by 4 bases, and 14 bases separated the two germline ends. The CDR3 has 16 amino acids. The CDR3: CASSPQGVSAYNEQFF. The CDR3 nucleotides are TGTGCCAGCTCACCACAGGGGGTTAGCGCTTACAATGAGCAGTTCTTC.

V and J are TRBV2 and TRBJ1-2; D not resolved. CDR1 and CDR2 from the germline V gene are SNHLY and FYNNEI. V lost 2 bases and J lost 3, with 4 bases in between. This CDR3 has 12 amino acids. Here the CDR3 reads CASSEKDYGYTF. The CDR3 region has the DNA TGTGCCAGCAGTGAAAAGGACTATGGCTACACCTTC.

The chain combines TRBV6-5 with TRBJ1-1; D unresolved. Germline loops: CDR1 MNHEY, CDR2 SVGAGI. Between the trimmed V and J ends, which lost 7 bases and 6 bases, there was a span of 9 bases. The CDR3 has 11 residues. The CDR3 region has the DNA TGTGCCAGCACCAGCCCCCCTGAAGCTTTCTTT. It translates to CASTSPPEAFF.

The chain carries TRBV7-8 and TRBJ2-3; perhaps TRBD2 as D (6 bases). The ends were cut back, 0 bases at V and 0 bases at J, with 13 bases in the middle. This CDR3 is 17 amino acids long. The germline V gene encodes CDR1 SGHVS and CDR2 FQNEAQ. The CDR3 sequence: CASSLARSSESTDTQYF. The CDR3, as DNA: TGTGCCAGCAGCTTAGCGCGGTCTAGCGAGAGCACAGATACGCAGTATTTT. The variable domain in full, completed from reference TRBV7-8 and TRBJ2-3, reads GAGVSQSPRYKVAKRGQDVALRCDPISGHVSLFWYQQALGQGPEFLTYFQNEAQLDKSGLPSDRFFAERPEGSVSTLKIQRTQQEDSAVYLCASSLARSSESTDTQYFGPGTRLTVL.

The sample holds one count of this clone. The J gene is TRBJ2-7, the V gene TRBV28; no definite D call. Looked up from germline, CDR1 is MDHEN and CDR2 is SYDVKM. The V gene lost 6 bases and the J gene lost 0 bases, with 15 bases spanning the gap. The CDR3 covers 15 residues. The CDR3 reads CASRSPILASYEQYF. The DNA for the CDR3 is TGTGCCAGCAGGTCTCCCATATTAGCCTCCTACGAGCAGTACTTC.

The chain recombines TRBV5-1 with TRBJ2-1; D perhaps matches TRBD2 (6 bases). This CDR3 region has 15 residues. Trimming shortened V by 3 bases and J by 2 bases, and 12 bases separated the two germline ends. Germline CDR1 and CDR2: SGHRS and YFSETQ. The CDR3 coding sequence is TGCGCCAGCAGCTCGACTGCGGGGACCTACAATGAGCAGTTCTTC. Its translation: CASSSTAGTYNEQFF. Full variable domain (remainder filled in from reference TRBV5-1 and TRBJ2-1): KAGVTQTPRYLIKTRGQQVTLSCSPISGHRSVSWYQQTPGQGLQFLFEYFSETQRNKGNFPGRFSGRQFSNSRSEMNVSTLELGDSALYLCASSSTAGTYNEQFFGPGTRLTVL.

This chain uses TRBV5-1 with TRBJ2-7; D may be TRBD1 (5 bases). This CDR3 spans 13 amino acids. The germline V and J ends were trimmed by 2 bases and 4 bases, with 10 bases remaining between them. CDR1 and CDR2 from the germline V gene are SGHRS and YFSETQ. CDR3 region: CASSLYDSYEQYF. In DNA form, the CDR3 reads TGCGCCAGCAGCTTATACGACAGTTACGAGCAGTACTTC. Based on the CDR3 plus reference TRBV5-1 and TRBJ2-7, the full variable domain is KAGVTQTPRYLIKTRGQQVTLSCSPISGHRSVSWYQQTPGQGLQFLFEYFSETQRNKGNFPGRFSGRQFSNSRSEMNVSTLELGDSALYLCASSLYDSYEQYFGPGTRLTVT.

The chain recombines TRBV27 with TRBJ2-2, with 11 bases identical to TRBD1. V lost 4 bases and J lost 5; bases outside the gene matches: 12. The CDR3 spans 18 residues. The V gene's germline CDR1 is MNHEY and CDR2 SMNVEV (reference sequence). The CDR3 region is CASSYRTGGAVRTGELFF. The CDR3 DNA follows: TGTGCCAGCAGTTACCGGACAGGGGGCGCCGTTAGGACCGGGGAGCTGTTTTTT.

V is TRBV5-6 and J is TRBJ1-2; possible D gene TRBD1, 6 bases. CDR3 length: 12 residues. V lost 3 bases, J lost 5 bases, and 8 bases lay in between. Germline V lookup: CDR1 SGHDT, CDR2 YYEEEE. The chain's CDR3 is CASSSGQYGYTF. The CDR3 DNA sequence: TGTGCCAGCAGCTCCGGACAGTATGGCTACACCTTC.

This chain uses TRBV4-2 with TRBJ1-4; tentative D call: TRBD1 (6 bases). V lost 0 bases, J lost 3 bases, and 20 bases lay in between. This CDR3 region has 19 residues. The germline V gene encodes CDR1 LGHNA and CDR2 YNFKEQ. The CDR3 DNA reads TGTGCCAGCAGCCAAGATGATGTACAGGGCGGACCCTCTAATGAAAAACTGTTTTTT. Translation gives CASSQDDVQGGPSNEKLFF.

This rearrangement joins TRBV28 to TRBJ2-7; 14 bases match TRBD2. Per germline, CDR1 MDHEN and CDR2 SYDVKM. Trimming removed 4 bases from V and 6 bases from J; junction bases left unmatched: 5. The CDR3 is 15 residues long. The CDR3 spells CASSWGLAGEGEQYF. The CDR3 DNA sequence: TGTGCCAGCAGTTGGGGACTAGCGGGAGAAGGCGAGCAGTACTTC. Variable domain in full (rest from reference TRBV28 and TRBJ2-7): DVKVTQSSRYLVKRTGEKVFLECVQDMDHENMFWYRQDPGLGLRLIYFSYDVKMKEKGDIPEGYSVSREKKERFSLILESASTNQTSMYLCASSWGLAGEGEQYFGPGTRLTVT.

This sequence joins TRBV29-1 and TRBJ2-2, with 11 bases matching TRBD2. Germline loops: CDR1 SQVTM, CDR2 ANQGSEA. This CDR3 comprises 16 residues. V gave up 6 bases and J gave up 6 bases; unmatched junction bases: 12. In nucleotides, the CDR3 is TGCAGCGTCCAACCCCGGGGGACTAGCGGCCCCGGGGAGCTGTTTTTT. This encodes CSVQPRGTSGPGELFF.

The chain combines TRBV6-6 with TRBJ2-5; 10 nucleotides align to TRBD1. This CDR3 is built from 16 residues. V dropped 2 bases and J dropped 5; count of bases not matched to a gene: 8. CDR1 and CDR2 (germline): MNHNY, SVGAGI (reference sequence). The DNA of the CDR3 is TGTGCCAGCAGTTACGCCCGGGACAGGGGATGGGAGACCCAGTACTTC. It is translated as CASSYARDRGWETQYF.

The CDR3 coding sequence is TGCGCCAGCAGCCAAGTTGCTGTGAACACCGGGGAGCTGTTTTTT. Its protein product is CASSQVAVNTGELFF. V usage is TRBV4-3 and J usage is TRBJ2-2; D remains ambiguous. V was pared by 1 base and J by 1 base, with 7 bases between. The germline V gene encodes CDR1 LGHNA and CDR2 YSLEER. The CDR3 sequence is 15 residues long.

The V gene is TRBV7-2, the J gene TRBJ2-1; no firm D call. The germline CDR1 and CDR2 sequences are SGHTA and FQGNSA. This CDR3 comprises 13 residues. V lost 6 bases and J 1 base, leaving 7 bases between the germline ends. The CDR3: CASRVASYNEQFF. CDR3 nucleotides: TGTGCCAGCAGGGTCGCGTCCTACAATGAGCAGTTCTTC.

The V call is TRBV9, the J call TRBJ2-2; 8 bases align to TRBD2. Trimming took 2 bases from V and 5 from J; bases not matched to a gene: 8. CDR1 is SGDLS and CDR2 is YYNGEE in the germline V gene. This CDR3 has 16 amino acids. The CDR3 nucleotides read TGTGCCAGCAGCGTTCTAAGCGGGAGTTGGACCGGGGAGCTGTTTTTT. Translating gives CASSVLSGSWTGELFF.

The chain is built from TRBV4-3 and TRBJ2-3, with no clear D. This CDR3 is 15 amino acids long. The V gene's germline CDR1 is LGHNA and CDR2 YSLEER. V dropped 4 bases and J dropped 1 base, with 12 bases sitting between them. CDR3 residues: CASSLGVSGTDTQYF. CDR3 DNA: TGCGCCAGCAGCCTCGGTGTATCGGGCACAGATACGCAGTATTTT.

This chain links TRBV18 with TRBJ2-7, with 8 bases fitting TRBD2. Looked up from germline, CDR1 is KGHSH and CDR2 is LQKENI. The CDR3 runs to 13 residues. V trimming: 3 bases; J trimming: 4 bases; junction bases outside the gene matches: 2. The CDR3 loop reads CASSPSGKYEQYF. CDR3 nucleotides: TGTGCCAGCTCACCTAGCGGGAAATACGAGCAGTACTTC.

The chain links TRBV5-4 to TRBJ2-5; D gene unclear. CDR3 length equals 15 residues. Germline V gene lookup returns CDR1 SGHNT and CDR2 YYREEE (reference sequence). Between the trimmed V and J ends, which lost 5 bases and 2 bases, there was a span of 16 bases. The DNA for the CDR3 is TGTGCCAGCAGTTCCGCAGTGGTGGGGCAAGAGACCCAGTACTTC. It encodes CASSSAVVGQETQYF.

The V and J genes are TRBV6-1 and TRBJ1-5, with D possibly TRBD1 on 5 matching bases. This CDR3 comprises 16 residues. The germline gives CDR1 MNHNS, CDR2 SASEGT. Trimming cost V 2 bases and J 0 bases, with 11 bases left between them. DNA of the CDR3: TGTGCCAGCAGTGAACGGGGCGGAATTAGCAATCAGCCCCAGCATTTT. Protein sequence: CASSERGGISNQPQHF.

This CDR3 reads CASSTVNSNTEAFF. In DNA, the CDR3 is TGTGCCAGCAGCACAGTAAACTCGAACACTGAAGCTTTCTTT. The chain recombines TRBV28 with TRBJ1-1; no clear D. Per the germline V gene, CDR1 is MDHEN and CDR2 is SYDVKM. V was shortened by 6 bases and J by 1 base, with 12 bases between the two germline ends. CDR3 length: 14 amino acids.